The 25 T cell receptor beta chains reported below all come from one sample, sequenced in a study of blood T cell repertoires in COVID-19. Repertoires were generated with immunoSEQ multiplex PCR, while TCRdb's copy carries only in-frame clones and drops some. The sample comprises nearly 400,000 clones, roughly 91% of which are singletons, and 1.7% rests with the top ten. The specimen sequenced was PBMCs or T cells enriched from blood (not recorded which). These receptors originate from a young woman who had recovered from COVID-19.

The V call is TRBV12-3 or TRBV12-4, the J call TRBJ2-4; possible D gene TRBD1, 6 bases. Trimming cost V 6 bases and J 12 bases, with 15 bases left between them. The CDR3 is 12 residues long. Here the CDR3 reads CASSPTGMTQYF. In DNA, the CDR3 is TGTGCCAGCAGCCCAACAGGGATGACTCAGTACTTC.

The chain links TRBV7-3 to TRBJ2-3, with D uncertain. The CDR3 is 13 residues long. Trimming took off 5 bases at V and 5 bases at J, with 11 bases between the two ends. Germline values: CDR1 SGHTA, CDR2 FQGTGA. Here the CDR3 DNA reads TGTGCCAGCAGCGGCCGGAGCGAAGATACGCAGTATTTT. Its protein product is CASSGRSEDTQYF. The entire variable domain, with the rest obtained from reference TRBV7-3 and TRBJ2-3, is as follows: GAGVSQTPSNKVTEKGKYVELRCDPISGHTALYWYRQSLGQGPEFLIYFQGTGAADDSGLPNDRFFAVRPEGSVSTLKIQRTERGDSAVYLCASSGRSEDTQYFGPGTRLTVL.

As for this clone: This same CDR3 is encoded by further DNA sequences in the sample. V is TRBV18 and J is TRBJ1-6; D perhaps matches TRBD1 (5 bases). CDR1 KGHSH and CDR2 LQKENI come from the germline V gene. V was pared by 4 bases and J by 5 bases, with 9 bases between. The CDR3 spans 14 residues. The CDR3 DNA reads as TGTGCCAGCTCACTCCAGGGAAATAATTCACCCCTCCACTTT. It specifies CASSLQGNNSPLHF.

The genes are TRBV28 and TRBJ1-4, with D possibly matching TRBD1 (6 bases). V lost 6 bases, J lost 5 bases, and 19 bases lay in between. Looked up from germline, CDR1 is MDHEN and CDR2 is SYDVKM. The CDR3 loop spans 16 amino acids. The CDR3 nucleotides read TGTGCCAGCAGCCCCTCTTTGGGGGGGCGCAATGAAAAACTGTTTTTT. The encoded protein is CASSPSLGGRNEKLFF.

This chain uses TRBV7-9 with TRBJ1-2; D gene uncertain. The V gene's germline CDR1 is SEHNR and CDR2 FQNEAQ (reference sequence). This CDR3 contains 11 residues. CDR3 sequence: CAAASGYGYTF. The CDR3 DNA reads TGTGCTGCCGCGAGCGGCTATGGCTACACCTTC. Full variable domain (rest looked up from reference TRBV7-9 and TRBJ1-2): DTGVSQNPRHKITKRGQNVTFRCDPISEHNRLYWYRQTLGQGPEFLTYFQNEAQLEKSRLLSDRFSAERPKGSFSTLEIQRTEQGDSAMYLCAAASGYGYTFGSGTRLTVV.

The chain recombines TRBV24-1 with TRBJ2-2; 12 bases are a match to TRBD2. Per the germline V gene, CDR1 is KGHDR and CDR2 is SFDVKD. The CDR3 sequence is 17 residues long. Trimming at V came to 4 bases and at J to 4 bases, leaving 6 bases not matched to a gene. CDR3 nucleotides: TGTGCCACCAGTGAGACTAGCGGGAGATATCCCACCGGGGAGCTGTTTTTT. Translation: CATSETSGRYPTGELFF.

The CDR3 is CASSSLGSRYREQYF. The CDR3 coding sequence is TGTGCCAGCAGTAGCCTGGGGAGCCGCTACCGGGAGCAGTACTTC. The chain recombines TRBV27 with TRBJ2-7, with a tentative D call TRBD2 (5 bases). CDR1 MNHEY and CDR2 SMNVEV come from the germline V gene (reference sequence). The V end was cut by 5 bases, the J end by 7 bases, with 21 bases between. This CDR3 is 15 amino acids long.

This clone was counted only a few times. The chain recombines TRBV2 with TRBJ2-7; D uncertain. Looked up from germline, CDR1 is SNHLY and CDR2 is FYNNEI. The CDR3 consists of 15 residues. V lost 2 bases to trimming and J lost 0 bases, with 11 bases between them. The CDR3 DNA is TGTGCCAGCAGTGAACACAGCCTAAGCTCCTACGAGCAGTACTTC. It yields the protein CASSEHSLSSYEQYF.

This chain joins TRBV27 and TRBJ1-2; 11 bases map to TRBD1. This CDR3 has 16 amino acids. The junction had 8 bases not matched to a gene; V was cut back by 5 bases and J by 3 bases. CDR1 MNHEY and CDR2 SMNVEV come from the germline V gene (reference sequence). The CDR3 DNA sequence: TGTGCCAGCAGTCCCCACGGACAGGGGGCTGACTATGGCTACACCTTC. It is translated as CASSPHGQGADYGYTF.

The chain carries TRBV10-2 and TRBJ1-1; a possible D gene is TRBD1 (5 bases). CDR3 size: 15 residues. The V end lost 6 bases, the J end lost 3 bases, and 17 bases lay between the germline ends. The germline V gene has CDR1 WSHSY and CDR2 SAAADI. CDR3 nucleotide sequence: TGCGCCAGCAGACGTACACAGGCGGAATACACTGAAGCTTTCTTT. Encoded protein: CASRRTQAEYTEAFF.

The J gene is TRBJ2-2, the V gene TRBV9, with TRBD1 as a possible D gene (6 bases). V was cut by 0 bases and J by 7 bases, with 16 bases left in between. The CDR3 consists of 16 residues. Germline CDR1 SGDLS, CDR2 YYNGEE. As DNA, the CDR3 is TGTGCCAGCAGCGTAGGGACAGCACCTACGATCGGGGAGCTGTTTTTT. Translating gives CASSVGTAPTIGELFF.

The rearrangement links TRBV24-1 to TRBJ2-1; 8 nucleotides align to TRBD1. With 4 bases clipped from V and 7 bases from J, the junction kept 8 bases outside the gene matches. The CDR3 length is 15 residues. CDR1 KGHDR and CDR2 SFDVKD come from the germline V gene. CDR3 DNA: TGTGCCACCAGTGACGGACAGGGTGTTCGGAATGAGCAGTTCTTC. Its protein product is CATSDGQGVRNEQFF.

V usage is TRBV12-5 and J usage is TRBJ1-2; no firm D call. The germline gives CDR1 LGHNT, CDR2 FRNRAP. The CDR3 contains 12 residues. V was clipped by 2 bases and J by 4 bases, with 5 bases between them. CDR3 sequence reads: CASGLSTYGYTF. In DNA, the CDR3 is TGTGCTAGTGGTTTGTCTACCTATGGCTACACCTTC.

The V call is TRBV6-5, the J call TRBJ2-7; D unclear. The V gene's germline CDR1 is MNHEY and CDR2 SVGAGI. The germline V and J ends were trimmed by 0 bases and 5 bases, with 8 bases remaining between them. This CDR3 has 13 amino acids. Here the CDR3 DNA reads TGTGCCAGCAGTTACTCACTGGGCGACGAGCAGTACTTC. As protein: CASSYSLGDEQYF.

The rearrangement joins TRBV6-5 to TRBJ1-2; D is uncertain. Germline CDR1 reads MNHEY; CDR2 reads SVGAGI. CDR3 size: 11 residues. V was cut by 7 bases and J by 1 base, with 4 bases left in between. CDR3 nucleotide sequence: TGTGCCAGCACCTATAACTATGGCTACACCTTC. It yields the protein CASTYNYGYTF.

V gene TRBV9 combines with J gene TRBJ2-1; tentatively, D is TRBD2 (5 bases). V lost 3 bases, J lost 6 bases, and 10 bases lay in between. The germline gives CDR1 SGDLS, CDR2 YYNGEE. The length of the CDR3 is 13 residues. Here the CDR3 DNA reads TGTGCCAGCAGCGAGGACTCGCCCAATGAGCAGTTCTTC. Protein sequence: CASSEDSPNEQFF.

The rearrangement links TRBV7-2 to TRBJ1-1; 7 bases are a match to TRBD1. From germline, CDR1 is SGHTA and CDR2 FQGNSA. This CDR3 region has 13 residues. With V trimmed by 5 bases and J by 3 bases, 3 bases remained unmatched. The CDR3 sequence is CASSAGQDTEAFF. The CDR3, as DNA: TGTGCCAGCAGCGCCGGACAGGACACTGAAGCTTTCTTT.

This CDR3 reads CSASGTGELFF. DNA of the CDR3: TGCAGCGCATCGGGCACCGGGGAGCTGTTTTTT. The V and J genes are TRBV29-1 and TRBJ2-2, with unresolved D. With 7 bases removed from V and 4 bases from J, the gap between germline ends came to 7 bases. The germline CDR1 and CDR2 sequences are SQVTM and ANQGSEA. This CDR3 spans 11 amino acids.

This chain uses TRBV5-4 with TRBJ1-2, with 7 bases fitting TRBD1. The CDR3 runs 17 residues. V lost 0 bases and J lost 4; bases outside the gene matches: 12. Germline CDR1 and CDR2: SGHNT and YYREEE (reference sequence). The CDR3 DNA reads as TGTGCCAGCAGCTTGGGACATAGACAGGGAGGTATCTATGGCTACACCTTC. It codes for CASSLGHRQGGIYGYTF.

This clone was found once. This chain uses TRBV29-1 with TRBJ2-3; D ambiguous. Trimming took 3 bases from V and 1 from J, leaving 17 bases between them. Germline values: CDR1 SQVTM, CDR2 ANQGSEA. The CDR3 loop spans 16 amino acids. The CDR3, as DNA: TGCAGCGTTGAGGCCCGTTGGGCAACGGGCACAGATACGCAGTATTTT. Protein: CSVEARWATGTDTQYF.

This chain connects TRBV3-1 (or the pseudogene TRBV3-2) to TRBJ1-2, with 7 nucleotides matching TRBD1. The CDR3 is 13 residues long. Trimming at V came to 6 bases and at J to 4 bases, leaving 5 bases not matched to a gene. CDR1 is LGHDT, CDR2 YNNKEL, per germline (reference sequence). The chain's CDR3 is CASSEDRAYGYTF. The DNA for the CDR3 is TGTGCCAGCAGTGAAGACAGGGCCTATGGCTACACCTTC.

The chain employs TRBV28 and TRBJ2-1; 13 nucleotides match TRBD2. CDR3 length: 15 amino acids. Germline CDR1 reads MDHEN; CDR2 reads SYDVKM. With V trimmed by 4 bases and J by 8 bases, 5 bases remained unmatched. Written as DNA, the CDR3 is TGTGCCAGCAGTTCATGGACTAGCGGGAGCTATGAGCAGTTCTTC. Its translation is CASSSWTSGSYEQFF.

A single count supports this clone. The chain carries TRBV30 and TRBJ1-1; a weak D match, TRBD1 (5 bases). V gave up 0 bases and J gave up 10 bases, with 15 bases separating them. Germline V gene data show CDR1 as GTSNPN and CDR2 as SVGIG (reference sequence). The CDR3 is 13 residues long. CDR3 DNA sequence: TGTGCCTGGAGTGTACCAGGGTTCCTCGCAGCTTTCTTT. Its translation: CAWSVPGFLAAFF. The full variable domain, with the rest looked up from reference TRBV30 and TRBJ1-1, is SQTIHQWPATLVQPVGSPLSLECTVEGTSNPNLYWYRQAAGRGLQLLFYSVGIGQISSEVPQNLSASRPQDRQFILSSKKLLLSDSGFYLCAWSVPGFLAAFFGQGTRLTVV.

The V call is TRBV24-1, the J call TRBJ2-7, with 10 nucleotides matching TRBD1. Germline V gives CDR1 KGHDR, CDR2 SFDVKD. V dropped 4 bases and J dropped 2; count of bases not matched to a gene: 4. The CDR3 totals 15 residues. CDR3 amino acids: CATSDPGTGAYEQYF. In DNA form, the CDR3 reads TGTGCCACCAGTGACCCCGGGACAGGGGCCTACGAGCAGTACTTC.

Here the CDR3 reads CASSIITAGELFF. In nucleotides, the CDR3 is TGTGCCAGTAGTATAATCACGGCCGGGGAGCTGTTTTTT. The rearrangement joins TRBV19 to TRBJ2-2; D remains unclear. Germline loops: CDR1 LNHDA, CDR2 SQIVND (reference sequence). Trimming took 2 bases from V and 6 from J, leaving 7 bases between them. The CDR3 covers 13 residues.